This T cell receptor beta chain appears in the sequencing data of a study of blood T cells in healthy people across ages. Study outcomes and limitations: Per million T cells, TCR beta diversity dropped about linearly as age rose.

Healthy Caucasian individuals from Russia aged roughly 6 to 100 were enrolled as donors. Per sample, no less than 5 micrograms of total RNA were extracted. The V end lost 2 bases, the J end lost 4 bases, and 11 bases lay between the germline ends. The CDR3 runs to 13 residues. Germline V gene sequence: CDR1 DFQATT, CDR2 SNEGSKA (reference sequence). PCR was performed a second time for about 7 to 12 cycles using a sample-barcoded 5' primer and a J-beta primer mix. TCRdb analysed the 5' RACE reads with MiXCR anew, one entry per CDR3 protein. The sample consists of 630,000 or so distinct CDR3 sequences, roughly 30% of them appearing once. Worth noting for this clonotype: As yet, its antigen is unknown.

The genes are TRBV20-1 and TRBJ1-2, with D uncertain. The source material was blood. This TCR was recovered from a woman of 80 years or more in good health. The CDR3 region is CSARSRVSYGYTF. CDR3 in DNA: TGCAGTGCTAGATCCAGAGTGTCCTATGGCTACACCTTC.